This section outlines one T cell receptor (beta chain) sequence together with its context. Antigen: not known. One end of the junction is discordant with germline, which a read error may explain. The data originate from a study of quantifying T cell responses using KT2 cells. Study as a whole: TCR alpha and beta constant-region primers primed reverse transcription of RNA. The second PCR ran as a qPCR until a predetermined fluorescence threshold was reached.

CDR1 and CDR2 from the germline V gene are SGHTA and FQGNSA. The CDR3 extends over 13 amino acids. The cDNA 3' end received a ligated oligonucleotide with a UMI. The first PCR ran roughly 4 cycles with an equimolar RC1.1 and RC1.2 beta primer mix. TCRdb redid the calling of the UMI-ligation and nested PCR reads with MiXCR, one entry per CDR3 protein. The repertoire holds 30,000 or so distinct CDR3 sequences, with roughly 8% as singletons. The study, taken as a whole, reports: At about one KT2 cell per 100,000 PBMC, KT2 sequences were still detected. KT2 sequence counts showed saturation when very many KT2 cells were spiked in.

Fixed numbers of PBMC received varying amounts of KT2 cells. The gene calls are TRBV7-2 and TRBJ2-7; D may be TRBD2 (6 bases). The sequence derives from a human donor. Sequencing input: PBMCs spiked with cells of the T cell clone KT2. The CDR3 sequence: CASSPSQNRDSEF. In DNA, the CDR3 is TGTGCCAGCAGTCCCTCACAAAACCGGGACTCAGAGTTC.